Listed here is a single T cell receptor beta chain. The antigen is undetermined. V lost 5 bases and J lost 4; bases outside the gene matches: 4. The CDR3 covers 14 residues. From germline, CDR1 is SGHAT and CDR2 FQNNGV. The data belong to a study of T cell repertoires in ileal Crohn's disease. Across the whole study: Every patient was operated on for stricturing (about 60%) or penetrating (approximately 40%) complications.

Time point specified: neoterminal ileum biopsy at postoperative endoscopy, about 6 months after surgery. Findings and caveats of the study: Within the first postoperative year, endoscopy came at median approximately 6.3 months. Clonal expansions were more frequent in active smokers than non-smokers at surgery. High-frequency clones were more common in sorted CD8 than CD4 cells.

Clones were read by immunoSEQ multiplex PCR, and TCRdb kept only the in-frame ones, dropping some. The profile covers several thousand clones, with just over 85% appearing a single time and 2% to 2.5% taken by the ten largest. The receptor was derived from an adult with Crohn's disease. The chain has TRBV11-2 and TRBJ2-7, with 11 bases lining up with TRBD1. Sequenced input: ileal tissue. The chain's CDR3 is CASSMGQGVYEQYF. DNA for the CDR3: TGTGCCAGCAGCATGGGACAGGGGGTATACGAGCAGTACTTC.